Shown below are 20 T cell receptor beta chains from a single sample sequenced in a study of neurological immune-mediated disorders. TCRdb called the 5' RACE reads again in MiXCR, with one record for every CDR3 protein. Here the sample spans 65,000 to 85,000 distinct CDR3 sequences, 3.2% being singletons. Input material: PBMCs. Receptors originate from a woman between 45 and 65 years old with multiple sclerosis.

The sample holds many counts of this clonotype. The chain couples TRBV11-2 to TRBJ2-3; possible D gene TRBD2, 6 bases. CDR1 and CDR2 from the germline V gene are SGHAT and FQNNGV. Deletions cut 1 base from V and 5 bases from J, with 7 bases between. This CDR3 region has 13 residues. The CDR3 bases are TGTGCCAGCAGCTTAGCGGGAGTAGATACGCAGTATTTT. This codes for CASSLAGVDTQYF.

The chain couples TRBV7-8 to TRBJ2-2, with 7 bases matching TRBD1. In germline, CDR1 is SGHVS, CDR2 FQNEAQ. V lost 4 bases and J lost 8; bases outside the gene matches: 13. The length of the CDR3 is 16 residues. This CDR3 is CASSSRKGGLKGELFF. The CDR3 DNA is TGTGCCAGCAGCTCCCGGAAAGGGGGCTTAAAGGGGGAGCTGTTTTTT.

The sample holds a few counts of this clonotype. The V call is TRBV7-2, the J call TRBJ2-4; the D gene is possibly TRBD2 (6 bases). There are 14 residues in the CDR3. V dropped 4 bases and J dropped 6 bases, with 13 bases sitting between them. CDR1 and CDR2 from the germline V gene are SGHTA and FQGNSA. CDR3 in DNA: TGTGCCAGCAGCTCCCGGGACTTAGTAAACATTCAGTACTTC. This encodes CASSSRDLVNIQYF.

This clonotype was seen ten or more times. The V call is TRBV28, the J call TRBJ1-5; D may be TRBD1 (5 bases). V lost 6 bases to trimming and J lost 3 bases, with 12 bases between them. This CDR3 region has 14 residues. The germline V gene has CDR1 MDHEN and CDR2 SYDVKM. The CDR3 loop reads CASSTGALNQPQHF. CDR3 bases: TGTGCCAGCAGCACCGGGGCCCTCAATCAGCCCCAGCATTTT.

With regard to this clonotype: A junction boundary mismatches the germline segment, possibly from a read error. The V call is TRBV11-2, the J call TRBJ2-7; perhaps TRBD2 as D (5 bases). Germline lookup yields CDR1 SGHAT and CDR2 FQNNGV. The CDR3 consists of 13 residues. The CDR3 sequence is CASSFRTLYDQYF. CDR3 DNA: TGTGCCAGCAGCTTCCGGACTCTCTACGACCAGTACTTC.

This clonotype has a count of ten or more. The chain recombines TRBV5-1 with TRBJ1-1; 7 bases line up with TRBD1. The CDR3 has 15 amino acids. The germline CDR1 and CDR2 sequences are SGHRS and YFSETQ. V was pared by 4 bases and J by 1 base, with 7 bases of the junction left unmatched. The CDR3 DNA reads TGCGCCAGCAGCCCGACCGGACAGGCGAACACTGAAGCTTTCTTT. It specifies CASSPTGQANTEAFF.

This clonotype was recorded at least ten times. V and J are TRBV4-2 and TRBJ2-2; D gene uncertain. Germline CDR1 LGHNA, CDR2 YNFKEQ. The CDR3 length is 14 residues. With 0 bases removed from V and 7 bases from J, the gap between germline ends came to 9 bases. CDR3 nucleotides: TGTGCCAGCAGCCAAGATCCGTTTAGCGGGGAGCTGTTTTTT. Protein: CASSQDPFSGELFF.

This clonotype was counted at least ten times. The rearrangement uses TRBV7-2 and TRBJ2-3, with a tentative D call TRBD1 (6 bases). V was clipped by 2 bases and J by 3 bases, with 15 bases between them. The germline V gene has CDR1 SGHTA and CDR2 FQGNSA. The CDR3 is made up of 16 amino acids. For the CDR3, the DNA is TGTGCCAGCAGCTTAAGTACAGGGTCTGGGACAGATACGCAGTATTTT. Protein: CASSLSTGSGTDTQYF. Based on the CDR3 plus reference TRBV7-2 and TRBJ2-3, the full variable domain is GAGVSQSPSNKVTEKGKDVELRCDPISGHTALYWYRQSLGQGLEFLIYFQGNSAPDKSGLPSDRFSAERTGGSVSTLTIQRTQQEDSAVYLCASSLSTGSGTDTQYFGPGTRLTVL.

Many counts were recorded for this clonotype. The chain recombines TRBV10-3 with TRBJ2-7; 12 nucleotides align to TRBD2. The CDR3 contains 14 residues. Germline trimming cut 7 bases from V and 3 bases from J; bases unmatched to any gene: 4. The germline V gene encodes CDR1 ENHRY and CDR2 SYGVKD. As DNA, the CDR3 is TGTGCCATCAAGAGGACTAGCGGGGACTACGAGCAGTACTTC. Translating it yields CAIKRTSGDYEQYF.

This clonotype appeared many times. The chain recombines TRBV12-3 or TRBV12-4 with TRBJ2-5; TRBD2 matches at 11 bases. V shed 5 bases, J shed 6 bases, and the junction held 8 bases outside the gene matches. This CDR3 contains 15 residues. The CDR3 nucleotides read TGTGCCAGCAGTGCTAGCGGGAGGTATATTCAGACCCAGTACTTC. Translated, it gives CASSASGRYIQTQYF.

This clonotype has a count of ten or more. Germline and junction disagree at one end, which may indicate a read error. The chain combines TRBV12-3 or TRBV12-4 with TRBJ1-1; possible D gene TRBD1, 6 bases. This CDR3 is 13 amino acids long. The CDR3 nucleotides read TGTGCCAGCAGTTTAAAGGGGGTACGATATAAACGCTTT. It translates to CASSLKGVRYKRF.

This clonotype came up many times. The chain carries TRBV6-5 and TRBJ2-2; 10 positions match TRBD2. The CDR3 totals 15 residues. Germline-derived CDR1 and CDR2 are MNHEY and SVGAGI. Trimming cost V 7 bases and J 6 bases; bases outside gene matches: 8. This CDR3 is CASNLGTSESGELFF. CDR3 bases: TGTGCCAGCAACCTTGGGACTAGCGAGTCCGGGGAGCTGTTTTTT.

This clonotype occurred many times. This sequence joins TRBV12-3 or TRBV12-4 and TRBJ2-3, with D unresolved. The CDR3 spans 14 residues. Trimming removed 6 bases from V and 6 bases from J, with 16 bases in between. The CDR3: CASSSRLGSDTQYF. DNA of the CDR3: TGTGCCAGCAGCTCCCGTCTTGGCTCCGATACGCAGTATTTT.

This clonotype was observed a few times. As the CDR3 is not closed by the conserved phenylalanine or tryptophan, this likely results from a read error. The chain combines TRBV5-1 with TRBJ2-1; either TRBD1 or TRBD2 may supply D (5 bases each). There are 13 residues in the CDR3. With 3 bases removed from V and 4 bases from J, the gap between germline ends came to 8 bases. Germline CDR1 is SGHRS and CDR2 is YFSETQ. The CDR3 reads CASSSGPYNEQFI. The CDR3 DNA reads TGCGCCAGCAGCTCGGGACCTTACAATGAGCAGTTCATC.

The table lists this clonotype with a few counts. A much larger clonotype is one base distant, so this may be a read error. V is TRBV12-3 or TRBV12-4 and J is TRBJ1-2; no firm D call. The CDR3 contains 14 residues. V lost 5 bases and J lost 2, with 12 bases in between. The CDR3 bases are TGTGCCAGCAGTGACACCCGGGAGAACTATGGCTACACCTTC. This codes for CASSDTRENYGYTF.

This clonotype was seen ten or more times. J is TRBJ2-3 and V is TRBV20-1; D is unresolved. This CDR3 comprises 14 residues. Germline V CDR1 and CDR2: DFQATT, SNEGSKA (reference sequence). Trimming took off 7 bases at V and 6 bases at J, with 20 bases between the two ends. CDR3 in DNA: TGCAGTGTGAAGGCTGTTAGTACGAGGGATACGCAGTATTTT. Encoded protein: CSVKAVSTRDTQYF.

This clonotype was detected ten times or more. This chain links TRBV20-1 with TRBJ2-3, with D hard to call. With 5 bases removed from V and 5 bases from J, the gap between germline ends came to 11 bases. From germline, CDR1 is DFQATT and CDR2 SNEGSKA (reference sequence). CDR3 length: 12 amino acids. The CDR3 bases are TGCAGTGCTCAGCCCGGCGGAGATACGCAGTATTTT. Amino acids: CSAQPGGDTQYF.

This clonotype came up many times. The chain is built from TRBV20-1 and TRBJ2-1; no reliable D call. This CDR3 has 13 amino acids. Germline lookup yields CDR1 DFQATT and CDR2 SNEGSKA (reference sequence). V gave up 3 bases and J gave up 2 bases, with 8 bases separating them. This chain's CDR3 is CSASGQAYNEQFF. CDR3 coding DNA: TGCAGTGCTAGCGGGCAAGCCTACAATGAGCAGTTCTTC.

This clonotype showed up many times. The genes are TRBV6-9 and TRBJ1-5; a possible D gene is TRBD1 (6 bases). Per germline, CDR1 MNHGY and CDR2 SVAAGI. The CDR3 has 16 amino acids. Trimming removed 3 bases at V and 4 bases at J, with 16 bases between. This CDR3 reads CASSYPTGRWNQPQHF. CDR3 DNA: TGTGCCAGCAGTTACCCTACAGGGAGATGGAATCAGCCCCAGCATTTT.

This clonotype was recorded many times. The genes are TRBV7-2 and TRBJ1-2, with a tentative D call TRBD1 (6 bases). The CDR3 totals 15 residues. CDR1 and CDR2 from the germline V gene are SGHTA and FQGNSA. V was shortened by 1 base and J by 2 bases, with 11 bases between the two germline ends. CDR3 protein: CASSLVAGANYGYTF. As DNA, the CDR3 is TGTGCCAGCAGCTTAGTGGCAGGGGCGAACTATGGCTACACCTTC.